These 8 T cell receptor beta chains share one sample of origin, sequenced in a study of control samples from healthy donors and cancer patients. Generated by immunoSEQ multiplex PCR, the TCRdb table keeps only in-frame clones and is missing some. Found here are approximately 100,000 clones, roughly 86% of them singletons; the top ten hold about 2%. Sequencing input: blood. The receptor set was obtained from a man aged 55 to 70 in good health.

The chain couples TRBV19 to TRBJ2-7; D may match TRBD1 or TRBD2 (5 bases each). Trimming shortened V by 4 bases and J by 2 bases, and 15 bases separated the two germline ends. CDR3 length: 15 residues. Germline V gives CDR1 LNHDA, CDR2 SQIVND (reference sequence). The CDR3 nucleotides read TGTGCCAGTAGTAACGGGGCTTTACCCACCTACGAGCAGTACTTC. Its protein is CASSNGALPTYEQYF.

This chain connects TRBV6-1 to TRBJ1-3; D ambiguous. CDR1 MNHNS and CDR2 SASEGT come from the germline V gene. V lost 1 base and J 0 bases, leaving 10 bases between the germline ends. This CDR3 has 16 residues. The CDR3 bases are TGTGCCAGCAGTGAAGTTTTTTTTTACTCTGGAAACACCATATATTTT. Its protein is CASSEVFFYSGNTIYF.

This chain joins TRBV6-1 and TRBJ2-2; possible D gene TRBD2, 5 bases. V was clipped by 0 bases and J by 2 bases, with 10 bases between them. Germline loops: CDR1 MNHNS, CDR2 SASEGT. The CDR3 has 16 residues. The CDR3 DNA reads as TGTGCCAGCAGTGAAGCGGAGAGGGTAAACACCGGGGAGCTGTTTTTT. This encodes CASSEAERVNTGELFF.

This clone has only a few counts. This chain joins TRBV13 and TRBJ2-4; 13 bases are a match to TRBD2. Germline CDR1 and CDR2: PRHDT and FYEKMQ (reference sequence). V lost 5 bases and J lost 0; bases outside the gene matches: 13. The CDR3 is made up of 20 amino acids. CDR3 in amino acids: CASSPRGGGLAGLAKNIQYF. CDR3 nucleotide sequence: TGTGCCAGCAGCCCCAGAGGGGGGGGACTAGCGGGATTAGCCAAAAACATTCAGTACTTC.

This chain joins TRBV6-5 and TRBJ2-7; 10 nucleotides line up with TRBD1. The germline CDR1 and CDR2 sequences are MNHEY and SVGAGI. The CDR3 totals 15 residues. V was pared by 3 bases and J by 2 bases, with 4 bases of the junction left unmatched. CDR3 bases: TGTGCCAGCAGTTATGGGGGACAGGGGACCTACGAGCAGTACTTC. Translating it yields CASSYGGQGTYEQYF.

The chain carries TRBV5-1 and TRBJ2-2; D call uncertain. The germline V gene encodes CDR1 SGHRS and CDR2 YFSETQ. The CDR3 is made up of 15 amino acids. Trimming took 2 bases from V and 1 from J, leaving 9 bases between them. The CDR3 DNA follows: TGCGCCAGCAGCTTCTCAACGGGGAACACCGGGGAGCTGTTTTTT. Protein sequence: CASSFSTGNTGELFF.

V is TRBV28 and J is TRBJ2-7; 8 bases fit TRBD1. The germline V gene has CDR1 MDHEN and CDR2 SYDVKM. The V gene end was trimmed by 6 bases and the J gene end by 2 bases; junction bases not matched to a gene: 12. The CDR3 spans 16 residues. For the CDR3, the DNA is TGTGCCAGCAGCTTTGGACAGGGACAAGCCCCCTACGAGCAGTACTTC. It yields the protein CASSFGQGQAPYEQYF.

The CDR3 is CASSSGQGTSPLHF. As DNA, the CDR3 is TGTGCCAGCAGCTCTGGACAGGGTACTTCACCCCTCCACTTT. The rearrangement joins TRBV7-6 to TRBJ1-6; 8 bases agree with TRBD1. The CDR3 is made up of 14 amino acids. Germline trimming cut 4 bases from V and 9 bases from J; bases unmatched to any gene: 5. From germline, CDR1 is SGHVS and CDR2 FNYEAQ.